Shown below are 16 T cell receptor beta chains from a single sample sequenced in a study of cytomegalovirus exposure and HLA in healthy donors. Primers included in the PCR were 60 Vbeta and 13 Jbeta primers. Sequenced by immunoSEQ multiplex PCR; TCRdb stores in-frame clones only, minus some. This sample has under 200,000 clones, with 65% to 85% found just once. Sequencing was performed on PBMCs. These receptor sequences come from a woman aged 45-59 years in good health and CMV-seropositive.

The chain has TRBV5-8 and TRBJ1-2, with 8 bases lining up with TRBD1. The germline gives CDR1 SGHTS, CDR2 YDEGEE. The V gene end was trimmed by 4 bases and the J gene end by 4 bases; junction bases not matched to a gene: 9. The CDR3 spans 15 residues. The chain's CDR3 is CASSLGQGFSYGYTF. The CDR3, as DNA: TGTGCCAGCAGCCTCGGACAGGGATTTTCCTATGGCTACACCTTC.

Comment on this clone: The identical CDR3 is also encoded by other nucleotide sequences in the sample. The chain is built from TRBV28 and TRBJ2-7, with 7 bases lining up with TRBD2. The V gene's germline CDR1 is MDHEN and CDR2 SYDVKM. Germline trimming cut 4 bases from V and 4 bases from J; bases unmatched to any gene: 7. This CDR3 is 14 amino acids long. Here the CDR3 DNA reads TGTGCCAGCAGTTCTAGCGGCTCATCTTACGAGCAGTACTTC. Protein sequence: CASSSSGSSYEQYF.

The chain links TRBV6-5 to TRBJ1-2; 9 bases are shared with TRBD1. The V segment lost 3 bases and the J segment 8 bases; nucleotides outside the gene matches: 7. The V gene's germline CDR1 is MNHEY and CDR2 SVGAGI. This CDR3 has 14 amino acids. In DNA, the CDR3 is TGTGCCAGCAGTTATTGGGACAGGGATCTCGGCTACACCTTC. Its translation is CASSYWDRDLGYTF.

V gene TRBV15 combines with J gene TRBJ1-1; 8 positions agree with TRBD1. After removal of 4 bases from V and 4 bases from J, the junction contained 8 bases not matched to a gene. CDR3 length: 15 residues. Germline V gene data show CDR1 as LNHNV and CDR2 as YYDKDF (reference sequence). The CDR3 reads CATSTLDRAGTEAFF. The CDR3 DNA reads TGTGCCACCAGCACCTTGGACAGGGCCGGCACTGAAGCTTTCTTT.

V usage is TRBV9 and J usage is TRBJ2-3; 10 bases are shared with TRBD1. This CDR3 region has 16 residues. Germline-derived CDR1 and CDR2 are SGDLS and YYNGEE. With 2 bases clipped from V and 3 bases from J, the junction kept 6 bases outside the gene matches. The CDR3 nucleotides read TGTGCCAGCAGCGTTTCCGGGACAGGGGCGACAGATACGCAGTATTTT. Translating gives CASSVSGTGATDTQYF.

The rearrangement links TRBV19 to TRBJ1-2; TRBD1 matches 9 bases. With V trimmed by 5 bases and J by 6 bases, 16 bases remained unmatched. The CDR3 is 17 amino acids. CDR1 is LNHDA, CDR2 SQIVND, per germline (reference sequence). The chain's CDR3 is CASSAWDRAVPLDGYTF. Written as DNA, the CDR3 is TGTGCCAGTAGTGCCTGGGACAGGGCCGTCCCCCTTGATGGCTACACCTTC.

This sequence joins TRBV4-1 and TRBJ1-3; 7 nucleotides agree with TRBD1. The junction had 11 bases not matched to a gene; V was cut back by 1 base and J by 5 bases. The CDR3 covers 17 residues. From germline, CDR1 is MGHRA and CDR2 YSYEKL. The CDR3 is CASSQGPMAQGRNTIYF. Written as DNA, the CDR3 is TGCGCCAGCAGCCAAGGTCCGATGGCACAGGGGCGAAACACCATATATTTT.

V and J are TRBV11-1 and TRBJ1-5; D remains unclear. The germline V gene encodes CDR1 SGHAT and CDR2 FQDESV (reference sequence). The V end was cut by 4 bases, the J end by 1 base, with 5 bases between. The CDR3 covers 13 residues. The DNA of the CDR3 is TGTGCCAGCAGCTCGGGGAGCAATCAGCCCCAGCATTTT. Translating it yields CASSSGSNQPQHF.

Worth noting for this clone: Germline and junction disagree at one end, which may indicate a read error. The rearrangement links TRBV28 to TRBJ1-3; D is uncertain. CDR1 is MDHEN, CDR2 SYDVKM, per germline. The CDR3 is 14 amino acids. The CDR3 bases are TGTGCCAGCATCCCCGGGATCTCTGGAAACATCATATATTTT. This gives the protein CASIPGISGNIIYF.

The V gene is TRBV7-2, the J gene TRBJ1-2; D not resolved. The V end was cut by 1 base, the J end by 8 bases, with 23 bases between. This CDR3 is 17 amino acids long. Germline V CDR1 and CDR2: SGHTA, FQGNSA. The CDR3 loop reads CASSLEPGAVNTRGYTF. The DNA of the CDR3 is TGTGCCAGCAGCTTAGAACCAGGCGCCGTAAACACTCGGGGCTACACCTTC.

This clone was detected a few times. This rearrangement joins TRBV2 to TRBJ1-1; D is possibly TRBD1 (6 bases). CDR1 and CDR2 (germline): SNHLY, FYNNEI. This CDR3 region has 13 residues. Deletions cut 7 bases from V and 1 base from J, with 10 bases between. The CDR3 reads CASTKGENTEAFF. The CDR3 DNA sequence: TGTGCCAGCACCAAGGGGGAGAACACTGAAGCTTTCTTT.

The chain employs TRBV9 and TRBJ2-7; a weak D match, TRBD2 (5 bases). The CDR3 covers 15 residues. CDR1 and CDR2 (germline): SGDLS, YYNGEE. V lost 1 base to trimming and J lost 2 bases, with 13 bases between them. The CDR3, as DNA: TGTGCCAGCAGCGTACTAGCTGGTATGCCCTACGAGCAGTACTTC. This translates into CASSVLAGMPYEQYF. The complete variable domain, with remaining parts taken from reference TRBV9 and TRBJ2-7, reads DSGVTQTPKHLITATGQRVTLRCSPRSGDLSVYWYQQSLDQGLQFLIQYYNGEERAKGNILERFSAQQFPDLHSELNLSSLELGDSALYFCASSVLAGMPYEQYFGPGTRLTVT.

The chain carries TRBV7-2 and TRBJ1-2; 8 nucleotides align to TRBD1. Germline V CDR1 and CDR2: SGHTA, FQGNSA. This CDR3 region has 14 residues. The V gene end was trimmed by 5 bases and the J gene end by 8 bases; junction bases not matched to a gene: 10. Here the CDR3 reads CASSAGDRLGGYTF. DNA for the CDR3: TGTGCCAGCAGCGCCGGGGACAGGCTGGGGGGCTACACCTTC. Drawing the rest from reference TRBV7-2 and TRBJ1-2, the complete variable domain is GAGVSQSPSNKVTEKGKDVELRCDPISGHTALYWYRQSLGQGLEFLIYFQGNSAPDKSGLPSDRFSAERTGGSVSTLTIQRTQQEDSAVYLCASSAGDRLGGYTFGSGTRLTVV.

This clone has just a few counts. The rearrangement uses TRBV5-1 and TRBJ2-5; 9 nucleotides agree with TRBD2. Trimming cost V 5 bases and J 5 bases; bases outside gene matches: 10. CDR3 length: 15 residues. Germline V gene lookup returns CDR1 SGHRS and CDR2 YFSETQ. The CDR3: CASRSRGGAGETQYF. CDR3 sequence (DNA): TGCGCCAGCAGGTCCCGCGGGGGGGCCGGGGAGACCCAGTACTTC.

This chain joins TRBV7-2 and TRBJ2-1; the match to TRBD2 covers 16 bases. Trimming at V came to 3 bases and at J to 10 bases, leaving 9 bases not matched to a gene. Germline V gives CDR1 SGHTA, CDR2 FQGNSA. This CDR3 has 17 amino acids. Here the CDR3 reads CASSFRAPGLAGGEQFF. Written as DNA, the CDR3 is TGTGCCAGCAGCTTTAGAGCTCCGGGACTAGCGGGAGGGGAGCAGTTCTTC.

V is TRBV10-3 and J is TRBJ1-1; a possible D gene is TRBD1 (5 bases). With 6 bases removed from V and 1 base from J, the gap between germline ends came to 9 bases. CDR1 and CDR2 from the germline V gene are ENHRY and SYGVKD. This CDR3 comprises 13 residues. CDR3: CAIRPDRNTEAFF. For the CDR3, the DNA is TGTGCCATCAGGCCCGACAGGAACACTGAAGCTTTCTTT.